This T cell receptor beta chain was identified during a study of T cell responses to AZD1222 COVID-19 vaccine. Generated by immunoSEQ multiplex PCR, the TCRdb table keeps only in-frame clones and is missing some. The sample records roughly 120,000 clones, around 90% being singletons. In the case of this clone: Its antigen is unknown.

Study-wide results and limits: There were repertoire samples only from the period after the peak T cell response.

Trimming removed 1 base from V and 4 bases from J, with 13 bases in between. CDR1 is GTSNPN, CDR2 SVGIG, per germline (reference sequence). CDR3 length: 14 residues. This chain uses TRBV30 with TRBJ1-2; D gene ambiguous. This specimen was peripheral blood, taken on day 0 of AZD1222 vaccination. This TCR was recovered from an adult in good health. The CDR3 is CAWSATGTIYGYTF. CDR3 in DNA: TGTGCCTGGAGTGCGACCGGAACCATCTATGGCTACACCTTC.